The 28 T cell receptor beta chains listed next were all sequenced from one sample in a study of spatial heterogeneity in lung cancer. Time point meaning: sample taken at primary tumor resection. TCRdb fed the 5' RACE reads into MiXCR, producing one record per CDR3 protein. The sample lists 85,000 to 100,000 distinct CDR3 sequences, approximately 12% occurring once. Sequences were derived from PBMCs, sampled at surgery. The receptors shown here come from a male donor with early-stage non-small cell lung cancer.

The CDR3 reads CASSSSISSGGAPDTQYF. The CDR3 nucleotides read TGTGCCAGCAGCTCCTCGATTTCTAGCGGGGGGGCCCCAGATACGCAGTATTTT. The chain couples TRBV7-2 to TRBJ2-3; TRBD2 matches at 12 bases. The germline V gene encodes CDR1 SGHTA and CDR2 FQGNSA. V was clipped by 4 bases and J by 4 bases; unmatched bases: 12. CDR3 length equals 18 residues.

Notes on this clonotype: The junction and the germline gene differ at one end; a read error may be behind it. The genes are TRBV2 and TRBJ2-1; maybe TRBD2 (5 bases). CDR1 is SNHLY, CDR2 FYNNEI, per germline. CDR3 length: 12 residues. The CDR3 sequence is CVSSSGLPRQFF. For the CDR3, the DNA is TGTGTCAGCAGCTCAGGACTGCCAAGGCAGTTCTTC.

The chain employs TRBV12-3 or TRBV12-4 and TRBJ1-3, with D possibly matching TRBD1 (6 bases). Trimming removed 7 bases at V and 2 bases at J, with 12 bases between. CDR3 length: 14 residues. The CDR3 region has the DNA TGTGCCAGCATCAAAAACAGGGCTGGAAACACCATATATTTT. Protein: CASIKNRAGNTIYF.

The chain has TRBV7-9 and TRBJ1-4, with D perhaps matching TRBD1 (5 bases). In germline, CDR1 is SEHNR, CDR2 FQNEAQ (reference sequence). V was shortened by 5 bases and J by 4 bases, with 14 bases between the two germline ends. CDR3 length: 15 residues. CDR3 nucleotides: TGTGCCAGCAGCCTGGGGCGTGGCCTTAATGAAAAACTGTTTTTT. This sequence encodes CASSLGRGLNEKLFF.

This clonotype was picked up a small number of times. The chain is built from TRBV10-3 and TRBJ1-3, with D possibly TRBD1 on 5 matching bases. CDR3 size: 18 residues. Germline V CDR1 and CDR2: ENHRY, SYGVKD. V dropped 1 base and J dropped 0 bases, with 16 bases sitting between them. CDR3 sequence (DNA): TGTGCCATCAGTGAGTTTCTAATCGGGGCAGACTCTGGAAACACCATATATTTT. Residues: CAISEFLIGADSGNTIYF.

The chain has TRBV20-1 and TRBJ2-2; 9 bases align to TRBD2. CDR1 is DFQATT, CDR2 SNEGSKA, per germline (reference sequence). V lost 6 bases to trimming and J lost 7 bases; unmatched junction nucleotides: 9. The CDR3 sequence is 14 residues long. CDR3 in DNA: TGCAGTGCCGCCCCGGGACTAGCAGTCGGGGAGCTGTTTTTT. This gives the protein CSAAPGLAVGELFF.

The rearrangement uses TRBV29-1 and TRBJ2-1, with 8 bases lining up with TRBD1. From germline, CDR1 is SQVTM and CDR2 ANQGSEA. The CDR3 has 12 amino acids. The V gene end was trimmed by 7 bases and the J gene end by 9 bases; junction bases not matched to a gene: 8. CDR3 loop: CSAPQGAAEQFF. Here the CDR3 DNA reads TGCAGCGCCCCGCAGGGGGCGGCTGAGCAGTTCTTC.

This clonotype was seen a few times. The V call is TRBV20-1, the J call TRBJ1-1, with TRBD1 matching 10 bases. This CDR3 has 17 residues. Germline assignment: CDR1 DFQATT and CDR2 SNEGSKA (reference sequence). The junction had 15 bases not matched to a gene; V was cut back by 7 bases and J by 1 base. CDR3 DNA: TGCAGTGTGGGCGCGGACACTCGACAGGGGGCGAACACTGAAGCTTTCTTT. Protein product: CSVGADTRQGANTEAFF.

V and J are TRBV10-3 and TRBJ2-7; D might be TRBD1 (5 bases). CDR1 is ENHRY and CDR2 is SYGVKD in the germline V gene. This CDR3 has 15 amino acids. Trimming took off 6 bases at V and 0 bases at J, with 15 bases between the two ends. The CDR3 nucleotides are TGTGCCATCAGAGGAGACAGTACTGGCTCCTACGAGCAGTACTTC. Translation gives CAIRGDSTGSYEQYF.

This clonotype showed up just a few times. The genes are TRBV21-1 and TRBJ1-4; no check of the table's D call, TRBD1, against the DNA was made. TRBV21-1 is a pseudogene locus. The CDR3 runs to 16 residues. The CDR3 nucleotides read TGTGCCAGCAGCAAGACAGGGCGATCAACTAATGAAAAACTGTTTTTT. It codes for CASSKTGRSTNEKLFF.

The chain uses TRBV4-3 and TRBJ2-3; no clear D. V was pared by 0 bases and J by 0 bases, with 10 bases between. The CDR3 length is 16 residues. Germline V lookup: CDR1 LGHNA, CDR2 YSLEER. CDR3 bases: TGCGCCAGCAGCCAAGATCTGCGAGACAGCACAGATACGCAGTATTTT. Translated, it gives CASSQDLRDSTDTQYF.

V usage is TRBV25-1 and J usage is TRBJ1-1; D gene uncertain. The CDR3 is 12 residues long. Per the germline V gene, CDR1 is MGHDK and CDR2 is SYGVNS. V lost 0 bases and J lost 5, with 4 bases in between. CDR3 residues: CASSEYGTEAFF. For the CDR3, the DNA is TGTGCCAGCAGTGAATATGGAACTGAAGCTTTCTTT.

The V and J genes are TRBV11-3 and TRBJ2-2, with 9 bases fitting TRBD1. The V gene end was trimmed by 9 bases and the J gene end by 7 bases; junction bases not matched to a gene: 9. CDR3 length: 14 residues. Germline V gives CDR1 SGHNT, CDR2 YENEEA. DNA for the CDR3: TGTGCCAGTCGAAAACAGGGGGCGATCGGGGAGCTGTTTTTT. This gives the protein CASRKQGAIGELFF.

This clonotype was observed a handful of times. CDR3 DNA sequence: TGTGCCAGCAGCACGGGGACTAGCGGGCCCTACGAGCAGTACTTC. As protein: CASSTGTSGPYEQYF. This chain connects TRBV6-2 or TRBV6-3 to TRBJ2-7, with 12 nucleotides matching TRBD2. CDR1 and CDR2 from the germline V gene are MNHEY and SVGEGT. V lost 6 bases to trimming and J lost 2 bases; unmatched junction nucleotides: 5. This CDR3 comprises 15 residues.

This clonotype was observed a handful of times. The genes are TRBV6-5 and TRBJ2-7; 7 bases are shared with TRBD2. The trim removed 7 bases at V and 5 bases at J, leaving 8 bases unmatched. From germline, CDR1 is MNHEY and CDR2 SVGAGI. The CDR3 is made up of 13 amino acids. The CDR3 region is CASTPAGVHEQYF. CDR3 sequence (DNA): TGTGCCAGCACTCCGGCGGGAGTCCACGAGCAGTACTTC.

The CDR3 nucleotides read TGTGCCAGCAGGGATAGGAGGGGCGACACTGAAGCTTTCTTT. It yields the protein CASRDRRGDTEAFF. The V gene is TRBV12-3 or TRBV12-4, the J gene TRBJ1-1; D perhaps matches TRBD1 (5 bases). This CDR3 comprises 14 residues. V was clipped by 6 bases and J by 3 bases, with 14 bases between them.

In its sample, this clonotype was seen a few times. In DNA, the CDR3 is TGCAGCGTTGGACCGCGCCAATCCACAGATACGCAGTATTTT. This translates into CSVGPRQSTDTQYF. J is TRBJ2-3 and V is TRBV29-1; no firm D call. Germline CDR1 reads SQVTM; CDR2 reads ANQGSEA. V was pared by 4 bases and J by 2 bases, with 13 bases between. The CDR3 consists of 14 residues.

In this sample, this clonotype turned up a few times. The rearrangement joins TRBV19 to TRBJ2-1, with 7 bases aligning to TRBD1. The germline V gene encodes CDR1 LNHDA and CDR2 SQIVND (reference sequence). V shed 8 bases, J shed 5 bases, and the junction held 12 bases outside the gene matches. The CDR3 sequence is 15 residues long. CDR3 coding DNA: TGTGCCAGTTCACAGGGGCCCCTCGAACACAATGAGCAGTTCTTC. It yields the protein CASSQGPLEHNEQFF.

There are a few counts of this clonotype. The chain couples TRBV10-3 to TRBJ1-4, with D hard to call. Trimming left V 3 bases short and J 8 bases short, with 10 bases between. CDR1 and CDR2 (germline): ENHRY, SYGVKD. This CDR3 has 13 amino acids. In DNA form, the CDR3 reads TGTGCCATCAGTGATAATCCGAACGAAAAACTGTTTTTT. This codes for CAISDNPNEKLFF.

The chain is built from TRBV12-3 or TRBV12-4 and TRBJ1-2, with D unclear. The CDR3 has 13 amino acids. V lost 3 bases, J lost 2 bases, and 7 bases lay in between. The CDR3 here is CASSLGRNYGYTF. The CDR3 DNA reads as TGTGCCAGCAGTTTGGGCAGAAACTATGGCTACACCTTC.

The chain combines TRBV7-2 with TRBJ2-1, with 12 positions matching TRBD2. The CDR3 has 15 residues. V gave up 6 bases and J gave up 7 bases; unmatched junction bases: 7. Germline CDR1 reads SGHTA; CDR2 reads FQGNSA. For the CDR3, the DNA is TGTGCCAGCAGTCCTAGCGGGGGGGTTCAGAATGAGCAGTTCTTC. Protein: CASSPSGGVQNEQFF. The full variable domain, in which reference TRBV7-2 and TRBJ2-1 provide the parts outside the CDR3, is GAGVSQSPSNKVTEKGKDVELRCDPISGHTALYWYRQSLGQGLEFLIYFQGNSAPDKSGLPSDRFSAERTGGSVSTLTIQRTQQEDSAVYLCASSPSGGVQNEQFFGPGTRLTVL.

The genes are TRBV10-3 and TRBJ2-1; TRBD1 is a possible D gene (6 bases). Germline V lookup: CDR1 ENHRY, CDR2 SYGVKD. The CDR3 is 14 residues long. V shed 6 bases and J shed 2 bases, with 11 bases lying between them. In nucleotides, the CDR3 is TGTGCCATCAGAACGGACAGCGCCTACAATGAGCAGTTCTTC. It is translated as CAIRTDSAYNEQFF.

The J gene is TRBJ1-5, the V gene TRBV10-3; D unclear. The germline V and J ends were trimmed by 0 bases and 0 bases, with 9 bases remaining between them. CDR1 and CDR2 (germline): ENHRY, SYGVKD. The length of the CDR3 is 16 residues. The CDR3 sequence: CAISESLGISNQPQHF. The CDR3 nucleotides are TGTGCCATCAGTGAGTCGTTGGGGATTAGCAATCAGCCCCAGCATTTT.

This rearrangement joins TRBV30 to TRBJ1-4, with TRBD1 identical over 8 bases. The CDR3 sequence is 17 residues long. Unmatched junction bases numbered 14, after V lost 3 bases and J lost 5 bases. Germline values: CDR1 GTSNPN, CDR2 SVGIG (reference sequence). CDR3 in amino acids: CAWSSYDRGFRNEKLFF. The CDR3 DNA reads TGTGCCTGGAGCTCGTATGACAGGGGTTTTAGGAATGAAAAACTGTTTTTT.

This clonotype was observed a few times. The V gene is TRBV12-3 or TRBV12-4, the J gene TRBJ1-1; D may be TRBD1 (6 bases). V lost 8 bases, J lost 6 bases, and 13 bases lay in between. There are 12 residues in the CDR3. CDR3 in DNA: TGTGCCAGCTGCAGGGGAGGATCTGAAGCTTTCTTT. Translated: CASCRGGSEAFF.

This clonotype was observed at least ten times. V gene TRBV28 combines with J gene TRBJ2-1; D unclear. The CDR3 has 16 residues. V lost 0 bases to trimming and J lost 0 bases, with 9 bases between them. The germline V gene has CDR1 MDHEN and CDR2 SYDVKM. DNA for the CDR3: TGTGCCAGCAGTTTATGGCGCGGAAGCTCCTACAATGAGCAGTTCTTC. Its translation is CASSLWRGSSYNEQFF.

The table lists this clonotype with many counts. The chain recombines TRBV5-6 with TRBJ1-1; 7 bases agree with TRBD1. CDR3 length: 13 residues. Looked up from germline, CDR1 is SGHDT and CDR2 is YYEEEE. The ends lost 5 bases at V and 4 bases at J; junction bases unmatched: 5. CDR3 DNA: TGTGCCAGCAGAGGAGGGGGCGGCACTGAAGCTTTCTTT. It is translated as CASRGGGGTEAFF.

This clonotype appeared a few times. The chain carries TRBV19 and TRBJ1-2; D remains unclear. The CDR3 is 13 residues long. V lost 7 bases and J lost 5, with 14 bases in between. Per germline, CDR1 LNHDA and CDR2 SQIVND (reference sequence). This CDR3 is CASNQDMRYGYTF. DNA for the CDR3: TGTGCCAGTAACCAGGATATGAGATATGGCTACACCTTC. The full variable domain, rest sourced from reference TRBV19 and TRBJ1-2, is DGGITQSPKYLFRKEGQNVTLSCEQNLNHDAMYWYRQDPGQGLRLIYYSQIVNDFQKGDIAEGYSVSREKKESFPLTVTSAQKNPTAFYLCASNQDMRYGYTFGSGTRLTVV.